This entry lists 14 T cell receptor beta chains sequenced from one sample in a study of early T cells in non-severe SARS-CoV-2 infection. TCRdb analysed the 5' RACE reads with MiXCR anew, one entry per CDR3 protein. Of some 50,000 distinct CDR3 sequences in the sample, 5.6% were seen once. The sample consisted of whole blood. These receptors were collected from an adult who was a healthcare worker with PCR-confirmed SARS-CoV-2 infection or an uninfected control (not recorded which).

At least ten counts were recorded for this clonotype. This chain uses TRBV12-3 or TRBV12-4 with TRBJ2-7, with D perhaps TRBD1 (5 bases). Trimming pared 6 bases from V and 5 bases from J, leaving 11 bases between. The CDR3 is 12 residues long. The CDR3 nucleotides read TGTGCCAGCAGGCCCCAGGGCCACGAGCAGTACTTC. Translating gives CASRPQGHEQYF.

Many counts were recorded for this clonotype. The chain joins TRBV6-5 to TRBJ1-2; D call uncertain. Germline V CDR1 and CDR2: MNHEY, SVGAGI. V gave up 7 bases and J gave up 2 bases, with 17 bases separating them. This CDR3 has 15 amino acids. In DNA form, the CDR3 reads TGTGCCAGCACCAGGCGGAGGACGGAAAACTATGGCTACACCTTC. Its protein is CASTRRRTENYGYTF.

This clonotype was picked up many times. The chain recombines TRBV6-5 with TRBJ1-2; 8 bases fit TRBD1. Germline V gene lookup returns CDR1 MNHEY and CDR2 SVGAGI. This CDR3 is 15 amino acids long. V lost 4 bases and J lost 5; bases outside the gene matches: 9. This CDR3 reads CASSSRDRTSYGYTF. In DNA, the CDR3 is TGTGCCAGCAGTTCCCGGGACAGGACCAGTTATGGCTACACCTTC.

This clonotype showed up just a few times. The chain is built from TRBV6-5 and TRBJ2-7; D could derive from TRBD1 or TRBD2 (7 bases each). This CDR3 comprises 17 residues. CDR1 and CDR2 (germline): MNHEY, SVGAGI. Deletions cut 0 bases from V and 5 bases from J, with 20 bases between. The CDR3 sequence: CASSYSGGGGSLNEQYF. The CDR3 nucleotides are TGTGCCAGCAGTTACTCGGGGGGAGGGGGCTCGCTGAACGAGCAGTACTTC.

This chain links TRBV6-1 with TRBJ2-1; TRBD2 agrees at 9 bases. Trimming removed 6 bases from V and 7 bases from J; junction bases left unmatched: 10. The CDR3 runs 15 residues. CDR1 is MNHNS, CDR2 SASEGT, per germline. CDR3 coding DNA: TGTGCCAGCAGACAAGGACTAGCGACAAGGAATGAGCAGTTCTTC. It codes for CASRQGLATRNEQFF.

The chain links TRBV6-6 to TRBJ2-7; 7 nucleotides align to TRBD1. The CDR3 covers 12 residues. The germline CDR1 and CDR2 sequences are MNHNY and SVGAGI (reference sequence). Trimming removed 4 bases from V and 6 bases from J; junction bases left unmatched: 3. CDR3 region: CASSFTGVEQYF. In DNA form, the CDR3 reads TGTGCCAGCAGTTTTACAGGGGTCGAGCAGTACTTC.

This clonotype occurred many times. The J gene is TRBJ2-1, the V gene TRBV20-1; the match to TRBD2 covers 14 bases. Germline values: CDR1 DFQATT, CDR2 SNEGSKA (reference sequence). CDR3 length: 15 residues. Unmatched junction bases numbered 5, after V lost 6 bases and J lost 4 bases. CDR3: CSADRLAGGYNEQFF. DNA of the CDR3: TGCAGTGCGGACCGACTAGCGGGGGGGTACAATGAGCAGTTCTTC.

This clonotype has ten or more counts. The CDR3 protein is CASTPPPGAGYGYTF. CDR3 in DNA: TGTGCCAGCACCCCACCGCCGGGGGCAGGCTATGGCTACACCTTC. This rearrangement joins TRBV7-9 to TRBJ1-2; TRBD1 might be the D (6 bases). CDR1 is SEHNR, CDR2 FQNEAQ, per germline (reference sequence). Trimming stripped 7 bases from V and 4 bases from J, with 19 bases between. There are 15 residues in the CDR3.

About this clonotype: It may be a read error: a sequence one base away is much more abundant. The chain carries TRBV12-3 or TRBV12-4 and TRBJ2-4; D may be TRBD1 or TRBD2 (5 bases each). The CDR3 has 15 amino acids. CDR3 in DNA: TGTGCCAACAGTTTCGGGAAGGGGACCAAAAACATTCAGTACTTC. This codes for CANSFGKGTKNIQYF.

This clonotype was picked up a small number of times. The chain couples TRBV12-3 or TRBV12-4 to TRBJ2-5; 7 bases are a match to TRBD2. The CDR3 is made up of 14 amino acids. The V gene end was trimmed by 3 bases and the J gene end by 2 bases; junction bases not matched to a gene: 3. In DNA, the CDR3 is TGTGCCAGCAGTTTGGGTAGCGGGCAAGAGACCCAGTACTTC. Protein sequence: CASSLGSGQETQYF.

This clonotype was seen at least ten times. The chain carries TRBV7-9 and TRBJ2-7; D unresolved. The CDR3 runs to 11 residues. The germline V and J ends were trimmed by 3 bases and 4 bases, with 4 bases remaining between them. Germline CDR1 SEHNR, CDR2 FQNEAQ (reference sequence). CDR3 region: CASSFEYEQYF. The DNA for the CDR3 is TGTGCCAGCAGCTTTGAGTACGAGCAGTACTTC.

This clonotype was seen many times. The CDR3 protein is CAWRENTEAFF. Written as DNA, the CDR3 is TGTGCCTGGAGGGAGAACACTGAAGCTTTCTTT. The chain combines TRBV30 with TRBJ1-1; D is unclear. CDR1 and CDR2 from the germline V gene are GTSNPN and SVGIG (reference sequence). CDR3 length: 11 residues. V shed 3 bases and J shed 1 base, with 3 bases lying between them.

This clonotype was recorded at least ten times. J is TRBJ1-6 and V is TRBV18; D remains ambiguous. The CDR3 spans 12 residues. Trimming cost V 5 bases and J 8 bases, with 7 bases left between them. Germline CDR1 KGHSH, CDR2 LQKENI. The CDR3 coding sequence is TGTGCCAGCTCAACGTGGGATTCACCCCTCCACTTT. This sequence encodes CASSTWDSPLHF.

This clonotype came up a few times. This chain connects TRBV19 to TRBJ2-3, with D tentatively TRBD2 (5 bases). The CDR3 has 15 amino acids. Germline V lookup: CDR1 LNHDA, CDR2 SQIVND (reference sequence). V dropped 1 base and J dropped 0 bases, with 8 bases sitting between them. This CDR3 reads CASSIGERSTDTQYF. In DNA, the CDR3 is TGTGCCAGTAGTATAGGGGAGCGGAGCACAGATACGCAGTATTTT.